Each of the 28 T cell receptor beta chains below was sequenced from the same sample in a study of Ad26.COV2.S vaccination and SARS-CoV-2 variants. Treatment indicated: approximately 18 received Ad26.COV2.S at low or high dose, single or two shots; five or six received placebo; per-sample allocation not given. Specimen acquisition occurred on day 63 following the initial vaccine or placebo injection. TCRdb's table, derived via immunoSEQ multiplex PCR, lists solely in-frame clones and lacks some. In the table there are 440,000 or so clones, 90% of which are singletons. The input for sequencing was peripheral blood, taken in a trial of Ad26.COV2.S vaccine versus placebo. These receptors were collected from a person between 18 and 59 years old who received the Ad26.COV2.S COVID-19 vaccine or a placebo.

On this clone itself: Other DNA sequences in this specimen translate into the identical CDR3. The gene calls are TRBV10-3 and TRBJ1-1; possible D gene TRBD1, 6 bases. There are 13 residues in the CDR3. CDR1 and CDR2 (germline): ENHRY, SYGVKD. Trimming shortened V by 2 bases and J by 4 bases, and 8 bases separated the two germline ends. The CDR3 spells CAISEGGGTEAFF. The CDR3, as DNA: TGTGCCATCAGTGAGGGAGGGGGCACTGAAGCTTTCTTT.

The chain recombines TRBV9 with TRBJ2-1; the match to TRBD2 covers 9 bases. V was clipped by 0 bases and J by 6 bases; unmatched bases: 7. The CDR3 sequence is 16 residues long. Germline lookup yields CDR1 SGDLS and CDR2 YYNGEE. CDR3 nucleotides: TGTGCCAGCAGCGTAGGATTGGCTAGCGGGGTCAATGAGCAGTTCTTC. Its translation: CASSVGLASGVNEQFF.

J is TRBJ2-5 and V is TRBV6-2 or TRBV6-3, with TRBD1 matching 10 bases. V lost 2 bases, J lost 4 bases, and 4 bases stayed unmatched. The CDR3 is 15 residues long. Germline CDR1 reads MNHEY; CDR2 reads SVGEGT. The CDR3 DNA follows: TGTGCCAGCAGTTACCCGGGACAGGGGCGAGAGACCCAGTACTTC. Protein product: CASSYPGQGRETQYF.

The chain's CDR3 is CAISASDRGTSYEQYF. The DNA for the CDR3 is TGTGCCATCAGTGCCTCGGACAGGGGCACTTCCTACGAGCAGTACTTC. The V gene is TRBV10-3, the J gene TRBJ2-7, with 9 nucleotides matching TRBD1. The V gene's germline CDR1 is ENHRY and CDR2 SYGVKD. There are 16 residues in the CDR3. With V trimmed by 4 bases and J by 1 base, 8 bases remained unmatched.

Worth noting for this clone: Distinct nucleotide sequences in the sample also encode this CDR3. The rearrangement uses TRBV28 and TRBJ2-5; no clear D. The CDR3 totals 13 residues. Germline V gene data show CDR1 as MDHEN and CDR2 as SYDVKM. Trimming cost V 5 bases and J 3 bases, with 10 bases left between them. The CDR3 DNA sequence: TGTGCCAGCAGTCTTGGCGGAGAAGAGACCCAGTACTTC. It specifies CASSLGGEETQYF.

V gene TRBV5-1 combines with J gene TRBJ2-2, with TRBD1 matching over 7 bases. Germline trimming cut 4 bases from V and 1 base from J; bases unmatched to any gene: 10. Germline V gives CDR1 SGHRS, CDR2 YFSETQ. This CDR3 region has 17 residues. The CDR3 reads CASSPGGQLLNTGELFF. The CDR3 DNA reads as TGCGCCAGCAGCCCTGGGGGACAGTTATTGAACACCGGGGAGCTGTTTTTT. Using reference TRBV5-1 and TRBJ2-2 for the parts outside the CDR3, the full variable domain is KAGVTQTPRYLIKTRGQQVTLSCSPISGHRSVSWYQQTPGQGLQFLFEYFSETQRNKGNFPGRFSGRQFSNSRSEMNVSTLELGDSALYLCASSPGGQLLNTGELFFGEGSRLTVL.

Of note for this clone: Other DNA sequences in the same sample also yield this CDR3. The V gene is TRBV29-1, the J gene TRBJ2-1; D gene uncertain. The CDR3 consists of 9 residues. CDR1 and CDR2 (germline): SQVTM, ANQGSEA. Trimming cost V 4 bases and J 9 bases, with 4 bases left between them. The CDR3 sequence is CSVGGEQFF. DNA for the CDR3: TGCAGCGTTGGGGGTGAGCAGTTCTTC.

The rearrangement uses TRBV3-1 (or the pseudogene TRBV3-2) and TRBJ1-4; D is possibly TRBD1 (5 bases). The CDR3 runs 12 residues. Germline V gene sequence: CDR1 LGHDT, CDR2 YNNKEL (reference sequence). The V and J ends lost 5 bases and 13 bases respectively, with 14 bases between them. CDR3 DNA sequence: TGTGCCAGCAGCGCCCCGGGACGTGGACTGTTTTTT. Amino acid sequence: CASSAPGRGLFF.

J is TRBJ1-6 and V is TRBV28, with D unresolved. Trimming shortened V by 4 bases and J by 6 bases, and 10 bases separated the two germline ends. This CDR3 spans 14 amino acids. Per germline, CDR1 MDHEN and CDR2 SYDVKM. DNA of the CDR3: TGTGCCAGCAGTTACGGGATAATTAATTCACCCCTCCACTTT. Its protein is CASSYGIINSPLHF.

The sample holds one count of this clone. The J gene is TRBJ2-7, the V gene TRBV30, with D maybe TRBD1 (5 bases). Germline CDR1 reads GTSNPN; CDR2 reads SVGIG (reference sequence). This CDR3 has 13 residues. With 1 base removed from V and 4 bases from J, the gap between germline ends came to 11 bases. Here the CDR3 reads CAWSDQGPYEQYF. Here the CDR3 DNA reads TGTGCCTGGAGTGATCAGGGTCCATACGAGCAGTACTTC. Combining the CDR3 with reference TRBV30 and TRBJ2-7 gives the whole variable domain SQTIHQWPATLVQPVGSPLSLECTVEGTSNPNLYWYRQAAGRGLQLLFYSVGIGQISSEVPQNLSASRPQDRQFILSSKKLLLSDSGFYLCAWSDQGPYEQYFGPGTRLTVT.

J is TRBJ1-1 and V is TRBV27; 7 nucleotides agree with TRBD1. V gave up 2 bases and J gave up 6 bases; unmatched junction bases: 6. This CDR3 is 14 amino acids long. Germline lookup yields CDR1 MNHEY and CDR2 SMNVEV (reference sequence). The chain's CDR3 is CASSLRKGAPEAFF. The DNA for the CDR3 is TGTGCCAGCAGTTTACGGAAGGGGGCTCCTGAAGCTTTCTTT.

The chain couples TRBV4-2 to TRBJ2-7; either TRBD1 or TRBD2 may supply D (5 bases each). This CDR3 has 13 residues. Germline values: CDR1 LGHNA, CDR2 YNFKEQ. Trimming took off 1 base at V and 3 bases at J, with 7 bases between the two ends. The CDR3 sequence is CASSQVGGYEQYF. CDR3 bases: TGTGCCAGCAGCCAAGTTGGGGGCTACGAGCAGTACTTC.

V gene TRBV5-5 combines with J gene TRBJ2-1, with TRBD2 matching over 12 bases. This CDR3 has 14 residues. V lost 4 bases and J lost 5; bases outside the gene matches: 1. Germline CDR1 reads SGHKS; CDR2 reads YYEKEE (reference sequence). The CDR3 loop reads CASSGLAGNNEQFF. The CDR3 DNA reads TGTGCCAGCAGCGGACTAGCGGGAAACAATGAGCAGTTCTTC.

The chain uses TRBV6-6 and TRBJ2-2, with D possibly matching TRBD1 (5 bases). The CDR3 extends over 12 amino acids. V lost 8 bases to trimming and J lost 6 bases, with 10 bases between them. Germline V gives CDR1 MNHNY, CDR2 SVGAGI (reference sequence). The CDR3 is CASAGHPGELFF. Written as DNA, the CDR3 is TGTGCCAGCGCAGGACATCCCGGGGAGCTGTTTTTT.

The rearrangement links TRBV6-6 to TRBJ1-2; no clear D gene. Germline assignment: CDR1 MNHNY and CDR2 SVGAGI (reference sequence). This CDR3 is built from 12 residues. The V end lost 2 bases, the J end lost 3 bases, and 4 bases lay between the germline ends. The CDR3 DNA reads as TGTGCCAGCAGTTACAGAGACTATGGCTACACCTTC. This codes for CASSYRDYGYTF.

The chain links TRBV9 to TRBJ1-1; 10 nucleotides align to TRBD1. V lost 0 bases, J lost 4 bases, and 0 bases stayed unmatched. CDR1 is SGDLS, CDR2 YYNGEE, per germline. The CDR3 contains 14 residues. The CDR3 DNA reads as TGTGCCAGCAGCGTAGGGGACAGGGGCACTGAAGCTTTCTTT. Residues: CASSVGDRGTEAFF.

This clone was seen a handful of times. J is TRBJ2-2 and V is TRBV18, with D possibly TRBD1 on 5 matching bases. Germline lookup yields CDR1 KGHSH and CDR2 LQKENI. The V end lost 1 base, the J end lost 0 bases, and 18 bases lay between the germline ends. CDR3 size: 19 residues. DNA for the CDR3: TGTGCCAGCTCACCACGGGCCGGTTGGGGCACAGCGAACACCGGGGAGCTGTTTTTT. The encoded protein is CASSPRAGWGTANTGELFF.

The chain uses TRBV7-2 and TRBJ2-2; D is undetermined. The CDR3 runs 12 residues. V was pared by 5 bases and J by 6 bases, with 7 bases between. Germline V gene sequence: CDR1 SGHTA, CDR2 FQGNSA. CDR3 amino acids: CASSLTAGELFF. CDR3 bases: TGTGCCAGCAGCCTTACGGCCGGGGAGCTGTTTTTT.

This clone was detected only once. The J gene is TRBJ2-2, the V gene TRBV10-3, with TRBD2 matching 16 bases. With 6 bases clipped from V and 5 bases from J, the junction kept 9 bases outside the gene matches. Germline lookup yields CDR1 ENHRY and CDR2 SYGVKD. This CDR3 has 18 residues. The CDR3 nucleotides read TGTGCCATCAGCCCCGGGACTAGCGGGAGGGCAGGGACCGGGGAGCTGTTTTTT. Its translation: CAISPGTSGRAGTGELFF.

The chain employs TRBV9 and TRBJ1-1; D is unclear. Trimming pared 1 base from V and 1 base from J, leaving 11 bases between. The CDR3 runs to 15 residues. Germline values: CDR1 SGDLS, CDR2 YYNGEE. The CDR3 bases are TGTGCCAGCAGCGTACACCCGGGAGGGAACACTGAAGCTTTCTTT. Translated: CASSVHPGGNTEAFF.

The chain couples TRBV4-1 to TRBJ1-1; D uncertain. The germline V gene has CDR1 MGHRA and CDR2 YSYEKL. This CDR3 is 15 amino acids long. Trimming stripped 0 bases from V and 5 bases from J, with 13 bases between. The CDR3 bases are TGCGCCAGCAGCCAAGAAGTGACGGGAGGAACTGAAGCTTTCTTT. Translation: CASSQEVTGGTEAFF.

This clone was seen a few times. The V gene is TRBV7-2, the J gene TRBJ2-7; 11 bases fit TRBD2. CDR3 length equals 15 residues. The ends lost 3 bases at V and 3 bases at J; junction bases unmatched: 4. Germline V gives CDR1 SGHTA, CDR2 FQGNSA. The CDR3 region has the DNA TGTGCCAGCAGCTTTAGCGGGAGGGGCAACTACGAGCAGTACTTC. Its protein product is CASSFSGRGNYEQYF.

As concerns this clone: Different DNA sequences within this sample yield the same CDR3. This chain connects TRBV19 to TRBJ1-5, with 12 bases that match TRBD1. Germline V CDR1 and CDR2: LNHDA, SQIVND (reference sequence). After removal of 3 bases from V and 7 bases from J, the junction contained 4 bases not matched to a gene. The CDR3 is 15 residues long. The CDR3 coding sequence is TGTGCCAGTAGTATCGGGACAGGGGGCGGCCAGCCCCAGCATTTT. It encodes CASSIGTGGGQPQHF.

The J gene is TRBJ2-1, the V gene TRBV11-2, with 10 bases lining up with TRBD2. CDR3 length equals 15 residues. The trim removed 5 bases at V and 7 bases at J, leaving 8 bases unmatched. CDR1 is SGHAT, CDR2 FQNNGV, per germline. The CDR3 DNA sequence: TGTGCCAGCAGCGTAGGACTAGCGGCCTTTAATGAGCAGTTCTTC. Translation gives CASSVGLAAFNEQFF.

The chain combines TRBV19 with TRBJ2-2; D is possibly TRBD1 (6 bases). Deletions cut 4 bases from V and 6 bases from J, with 15 bases between. The V gene's germline CDR1 is LNHDA and CDR2 SQIVND (reference sequence). The CDR3 is 15 residues long. In DNA, the CDR3 is TGTGCCAGTAGTAACAGGGAATGGTCCTCCGGGGAGCTGTTTTTT. Its protein product is CASSNREWSSGELFF.

The chain recombines TRBV28 with TRBJ1-6; 9 positions agree with TRBD1. The germline gives CDR1 MDHEN, CDR2 SYDVKM. The length of the CDR3 is 16 residues. With V trimmed by 6 bases and J by 4 bases, 7 bases remained unmatched. CDR3 DNA sequence: TGTGCCAGCAGGACAGGGGGAGGGTATTATAATTCACCCCTCCACTTT. This gives the protein CASRTGGGYYNSPLHF.

The chain joins TRBV29-1 to TRBJ2-2; 8 nucleotides align to TRBD1. Losses at the gene ends were 6 bases for V and 2 bases for J; bases not matched to a gene: 2. The CDR3 length is 13 residues. From germline, CDR1 is SQVTM and CDR2 ANQGSEA. CDR3 in amino acids: CSVDRGNTGELFF. In DNA, the CDR3 is TGCAGCGTAGACAGGGGAAACACCGGGGAGCTGTTTTTT.

The chain combines TRBV24-1 with TRBJ2-2; tentatively, D is TRBD2 (5 bases). The CDR3 spans 16 residues. Germline V lookup: CDR1 KGHDR, CDR2 SFDVKD. V was cut by 1 base and J by 2 bases, with 10 bases left in between. CDR3 residues: CATSDFSSGNTGELFF. CDR3 sequence (DNA): TGTGCCACCAGTGATTTCAGCAGCGGTAACACCGGGGAGCTGTTTTTT.